These 11 T cell receptor beta chains were sequenced from one sample in a study of OX40 agonist ivuxolimab in advanced cancers. Data came from immunoSEQ multiplex PCR; TCRdb stores just in-frame clones and leaves some out. Of nearly 110,000 clones in the sample, over 75% were seen once. Specimen: CD4+ or CD8+ T cells sorted from blood, collected in a trial of the OX40 agonist ivuxolimab. All receptors come from an adult with an advanced solid tumor such as melanoma, head and neck, liver or kidney cancer.

This sequence joins TRBV11-2 and TRBJ1-1; tentative D call: TRBD1 (5 bases). CDR3 length: 13 residues. Germline V gene data show CDR1 as SGHAT and CDR2 as FQNNGV. Trimming took 5 bases from V and 4 from J, leaving 11 bases between them. CDR3 DNA sequence: TGTGCCAGCAGCAGAGATGGGGGCACTGAAGCTTTCTTT. Translation gives CASSRDGGTEAFF.

The rearrangement uses TRBV5-4 and TRBJ2-5; TRBD2 agrees at 10 bases. CDR1 is SGHNT, CDR2 YYREEE, per germline (reference sequence). The CDR3 runs 15 residues. V trimming: 0 bases; J trimming: 5 bases; junction bases outside the gene matches: 4. CDR3 DNA sequence: TGTGCCAGCAGCTTGGGAGGGACTAGCGTGGAGACCCAGTACTTC. This encodes CASSLGGTSVETQYF.

The chain couples TRBV4-3 to TRBJ2-5; 8 positions agree with TRBD1. The CDR3 is 15 amino acids. Germline CDR1 reads LGHNA; CDR2 reads YSLEER. The V gene end was trimmed by 1 base and the J gene end by 5 bases; junction bases not matched to a gene: 6. The CDR3 nucleotides read TGCGCCAGCAGCCAAGCCCAGGGGGCAGGGGAGACCCAGTACTTC. It specifies CASSQAQGAGETQYF.

The chain recombines TRBV30 with TRBJ2-7; TRBD1 matches at 8 bases. CDR3 length: 12 residues. The V gene's germline CDR1 is GTSNPN and CDR2 SVGIG (reference sequence). Trimming cost V 3 bases and J 5 bases; bases outside gene matches: 3. Here the CDR3 DNA reads TGTGCCTGGAGAGGACAGGGCCACGAGCAGTACTTC. It encodes CAWRGQGHEQYF.

V usage is TRBV9 and J usage is TRBJ2-5; D might be TRBD2 (6 bases). The CDR3 sequence is 15 residues long. In germline, CDR1 is SGDLS, CDR2 YYNGEE. V dropped 4 bases and J dropped 1 base, with 14 bases sitting between them. The DNA of the CDR3 is TGTGCCAGCAGCCCGCGGGGCGGGGTCCAAGAGACCCAGTACTTC. Translating gives CASSPRGGVQETQYF.

The CDR3 sequence is CAISNQDVTLQYF. The CDR3 bases are TGTGCCATCAGCAACCAGGACGTCACCCTGCAGTATTTT. The chain links TRBV10-3 to TRBJ2-3; no clear D gene. The CDR3 loop spans 13 amino acids. Trimming left V 6 bases short and J 11 bases short, with 18 bases between. CDR1 ENHRY and CDR2 SYGVKD come from the germline V gene.

The V call is TRBV27, the J call TRBJ2-7; 8 bases match TRBD1. The CDR3 is 15 residues long. Germline CDR1 reads MNHEY; CDR2 reads SMNVEV (reference sequence). V dropped 5 bases and J dropped 2; count of bases not matched to a gene: 8. The CDR3: CASSAPGQAAYEQYF. The CDR3 DNA is TGTGCCAGCAGTGCCCCGGGACAGGCGGCCTACGAGCAGTACTTC.

This chain links TRBV5-1 with TRBJ2-5; 16 bases line up with TRBD2. Germline trimming cut 3 bases from V and 5 bases from J; bases unmatched to any gene: 10. Germline CDR1 and CDR2: SGHRS and YFSETQ. This CDR3 is 18 amino acids long. The chain's CDR3 is CASSSPGTSGGALETQYF. The DNA of the CDR3 is TGCGCCAGCAGCTCCCCGGGGACTAGCGGGGGGGCTTTGGAGACCCAGTACTTC.

This chain connects TRBV28 to TRBJ2-2; TRBD2 matches at 9 bases. The V segment lost 3 bases and the J segment 4 bases; nucleotides outside the gene matches: 3. Per germline, CDR1 MDHEN and CDR2 SYDVKM. CDR3 length equals 15 residues. The CDR3 region is CASSLGLAGTGELFF. The DNA for the CDR3 is TGTGCCAGCAGTTTGGGACTAGCAGGCACCGGGGAGCTGTTTTTT.

The chain carries TRBV30 and TRBJ2-7; the match to TRBD2 covers 7 bases. Germline V lookup: CDR1 GTSNPN, CDR2 SVGIG (reference sequence). This CDR3 is 12 amino acids long. V shed 0 bases and J 12 bases; nucleotides not matched to a gene: 8. In DNA form, the CDR3 reads TGTGCCTGGAGTGTAGCCGGGGGGAGATTGTACTTC. This codes for CAWSVAGGRLYF.

The V gene is TRBV27, the J gene TRBJ2-1; the D gene is possibly TRBD2 (6 bases). CDR3 length: 16 amino acids. V shed 4 bases and J shed 5 bases, with 18 bases lying between them. Germline values: CDR1 MNHEY, CDR2 SMNVEV (reference sequence). CDR3 in DNA: TGTGCCAGCAGTTCCCCGGGACTTCACCCTAACAATGAGCAGTTCTTC. Its translation is CASSSPGLHPNNEQFF.